This T cell receptor beta chain comes out of a study of control samples from healthy donors and cancer patients. Method: immunoSEQ multiplex PCR; TCRdb's copy keeps in-frame clones and lacks some. The profile shows tens of thousands of clones, 85% to 95% of them singletons. Per germline, CDR1 MNHNY and CDR2 SVGAGI (reference sequence). V lost 4 bases and J 6 bases, leaving 18 bases between the germline ends. The CDR3 runs 16 residues. The sequenced sample consisted of PBMCs. The chain uses TRBV6-6 and TRBJ2-2, with D hard to call. The source of this sequence is a man aged 25 to 40 with colorectal cancer. Here the CDR3 DNA reads TGTGCCAGCAGTTCGACTCGTCCCCTCGGACCCGGGGAGCTGTTTTTT. This sequence encodes CASSSTRPLGPGELFF.